This T cell receptor (beta chain) was sequenced during a study of cytomegalovirus exposure and HLA in healthy donors. Whole-study findings and limits: Cytomegalovirus association was assigned to around 150 TCR beta chains. Earlier results showed most TCR beta V segments being productive about 87% or about 30% of the time.

The CDR3 totals 14 residues. CDR1 and CDR2 (germline): MNHEY, SMNVEV (reference sequence). V shed 2 bases and J shed 1 base, with 8 bases lying between them. Amplification used 60 Vbeta primers and 13 Jbeta primers. As originally analysed: An analysis performed later counted around 80 million unique TCR beta chains (roughly 10 million of them shared). Assay used: immunoSEQ multiplex PCR; TCRdb lists only in-frame clones, some missing. Clonal size and the V and J genes are those of that table, whereas D and trimming came from the DNA. This sample carries tens of thousands of clones, more than 75% of them seen once, and the ten largest clones take around 10%. On this clone itself: What it binds is not known.

The sequencing sample was made of PBMCs. The chain links TRBV27 to TRBJ1-1, with D unresolved. The origin of this receptor is a male donor in good health and CMV-seropositive. CDR3 amino acids: CASSLTRWNTEAFF. The CDR3 DNA reads TGTGCCAGCAGTTTAACTAGGTGGAACACTGAAGCTTTCTTT.